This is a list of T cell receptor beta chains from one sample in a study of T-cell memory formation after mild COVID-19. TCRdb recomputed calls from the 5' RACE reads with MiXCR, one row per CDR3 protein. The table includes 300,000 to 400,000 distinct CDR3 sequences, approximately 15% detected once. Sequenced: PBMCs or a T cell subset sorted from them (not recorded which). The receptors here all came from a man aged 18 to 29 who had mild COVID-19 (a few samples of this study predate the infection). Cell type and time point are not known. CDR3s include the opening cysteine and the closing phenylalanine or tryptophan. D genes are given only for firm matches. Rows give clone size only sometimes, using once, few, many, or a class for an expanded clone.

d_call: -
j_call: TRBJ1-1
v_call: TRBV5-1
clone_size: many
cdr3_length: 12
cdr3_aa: CASSLLGYEAFF
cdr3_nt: TGCGCCAGCAGTTTGCTGGGGTACGAAGCTTTCTTT

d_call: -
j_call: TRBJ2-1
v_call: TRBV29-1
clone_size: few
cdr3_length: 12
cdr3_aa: CSVPGDNNEQFF
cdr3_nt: TGCAGCGTCCCCGGGGACAACAATGAGCAGTTCTTC

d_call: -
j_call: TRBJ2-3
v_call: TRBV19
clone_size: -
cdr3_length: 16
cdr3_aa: CASKPGHLGSTDTQYF
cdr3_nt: TGTGCCAGTAAACCGGGCCACCTTGGCAGCACAGATACGCAGTATTTT

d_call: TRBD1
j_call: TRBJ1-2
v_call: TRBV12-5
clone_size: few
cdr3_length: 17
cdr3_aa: CASGLFQGAHVEYGYTF
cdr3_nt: TGTGCTAGTGGTTTGTTTCAGGGGGCCCACGTAGAATATGGCTACACCTTC

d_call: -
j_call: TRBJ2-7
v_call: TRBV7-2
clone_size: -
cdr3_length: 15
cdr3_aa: CASSFANNEIYEQYF
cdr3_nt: TGTGCCAGCAGCTTCGCGAACAACGAGATTTACGAGCAGTACTTC

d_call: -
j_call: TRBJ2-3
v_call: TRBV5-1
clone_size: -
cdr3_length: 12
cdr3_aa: CASGEFTDTQYF
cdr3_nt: TGCGCCAGCGGCGAGTTTACAGATACGCAGTATTTT

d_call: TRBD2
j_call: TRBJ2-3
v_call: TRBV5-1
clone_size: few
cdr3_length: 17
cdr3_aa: CASSPRMSGGELDTQYF
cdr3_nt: TGCGCCAGCAGCCCTCGTATGAGCGGGGGGGAGCTAGATACGCAGTATTTT

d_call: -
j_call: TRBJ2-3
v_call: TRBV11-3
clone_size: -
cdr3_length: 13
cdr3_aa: CASSLFGGYTQYF
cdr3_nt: TGTGCCAGCAGCTTATTCGGGGGTTATACGCAGTATTTT

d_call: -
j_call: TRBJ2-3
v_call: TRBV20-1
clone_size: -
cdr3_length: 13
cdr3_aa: CSARVSGQDTQYF
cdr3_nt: TGCAGTGCTAGAGTCTCGGGACAAGATACGCAGTATTTT

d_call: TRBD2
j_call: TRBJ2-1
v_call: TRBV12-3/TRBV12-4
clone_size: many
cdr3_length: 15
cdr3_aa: CASSLVGLAGAEQFF
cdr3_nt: TGTGCCAGCAGTTTAGTTGGACTAGCGGGGGCCGAGCAGTTCTTC

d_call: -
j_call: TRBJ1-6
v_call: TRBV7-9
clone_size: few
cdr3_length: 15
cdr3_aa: CASSLRESYNSPLHF
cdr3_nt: TGTGCAAGCAGCTTAAGGGAGTCCTATAATTCACCCCTCCACTTT

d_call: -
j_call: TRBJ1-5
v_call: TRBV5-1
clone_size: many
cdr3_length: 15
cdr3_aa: CASSLASGGDQPQHF
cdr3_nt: TGCGCCAGCAGCTTGGCGTCTGGGGGGGATCAGCCCCAGCATTTT

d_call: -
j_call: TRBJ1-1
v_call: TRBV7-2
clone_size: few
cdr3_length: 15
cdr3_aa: CASSLVTGGGTEAFF
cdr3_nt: TGTGCCAGCAGCTTAGTGACAGGTGGAGGCACTGAAGCTTTCTTT

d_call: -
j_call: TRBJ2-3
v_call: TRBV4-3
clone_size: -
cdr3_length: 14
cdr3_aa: CASSQEDSADTQYF
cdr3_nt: TGCGCCAGCAGCCAAGAGGACAGCGCAGATACGCAGTATTTT

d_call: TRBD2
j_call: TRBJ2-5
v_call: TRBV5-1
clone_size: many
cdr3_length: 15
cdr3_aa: CASRSGGLSKETQYF
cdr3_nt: TGCGCCAGCAGAAGCGGGGGACTATCAAAAGAGACCCAGTACTTC

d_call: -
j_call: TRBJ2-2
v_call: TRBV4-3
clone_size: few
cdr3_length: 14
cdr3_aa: CASSLWENTGELFF
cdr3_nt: TGCGCCAGCAGCCTGTGGGAGAACACCGGGGAGCTGTTTTTT

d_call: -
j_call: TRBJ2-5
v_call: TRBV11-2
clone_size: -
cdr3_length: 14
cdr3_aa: CASSPGVQEETQYF
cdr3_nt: TGTGCCAGCAGCCCGGGGGTGCAGGAAGAGACCCAGTACTTC

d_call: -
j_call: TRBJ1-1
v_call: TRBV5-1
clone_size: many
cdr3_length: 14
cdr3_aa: CASSLVGGNTEAFF
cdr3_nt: TGTGCCAGCAGCTTAGTAGGAGGAAACACTGAAGCTTTCTTT

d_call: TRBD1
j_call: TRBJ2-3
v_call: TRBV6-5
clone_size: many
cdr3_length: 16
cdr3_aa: CASSYSTGSGTDTQYF
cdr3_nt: TGTGCCAGCAGTTACTCGACAGGGAGTGGCACAGATACGCAGTATTTT

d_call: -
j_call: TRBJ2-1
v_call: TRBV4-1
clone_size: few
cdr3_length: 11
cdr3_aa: CASSQEAVQFF
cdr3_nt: TGCGCCAGCAGCCAAGAAGCGGTCCAGTTCTTC